Detailed here is one T cell receptor (beta chain). Its antigen is unknown. These data are taken from a study of immune evolution from preneoplasia to lung adenocarcinoma. Study-level findings and limits: Highest clonality occurred in KRAS-mutant, not EGFR-mutant or double wild-type, nodules. Later-stage lesions appeared to have more T cells, more diversity, less clonality.

Between the trimmed V and J ends, which lost 4 bases and 4 bases, there was a span of 14 bases. CDR1 SNHLY and CDR2 FYNNEI come from the germline V gene. There are 14 residues in the CDR3. Between about 2014 and 2018, patients underwent resection in Japan or China. Profiled with immunoSEQ multiplex PCR; TCRdb holds only in-frame clones, not every one. The sample has around 6,100 clones, roughly 79% seen once. This chain joins TRBV2 and TRBJ2-7, with D hard to call. The sample consisted of FFPE minimally invasive lung adenocarcinoma tissue. The TCR sequence derives from a person aged 45 to 69 with lung adenocarcinoma. The CDR3, as DNA: TGTGCCAGCAGTGGGGATATGGTAGGGTACGAGCAGTACTTC. It encodes CASSGDMVGYEQYF.